Sequencing of this T cell receptor beta chain was carried out in a study of shared clonotypes between healthy human individuals. A word on this clone: The antigen is undetermined.

CDR1 and CDR2 (germline): ENHRY, SYGVKD. Between the trimmed V and J ends, which lost 6 bases and 3 bases, there was a span of 14 bases. This CDR3 contains 14 residues. Study-level results: All-four-donor shared clonotypes had higher generation probabilities than non-shared clonotypes did. Several donors had about 5.1% of their naive CD4 clonotypes in common.

The test was conducted at deep level. Using immunoSEQ multiplex PCR, the repertoire was profiled, and TCRdb retains in-frame clones only, with some absent. Among about 1.1 million clones listed, 70% to 80% were seen once. Healthy HIV-negative adults without recent acute infections or vaccinations served as donors. This TCR came from a man between 18 and 35 years old in good health. Some clones in this sample may be carry-over from other donors' samples. Sequencing was carried out using memory CD4+ T cells from PBMCs. Stated subset: CD45RA-negative fraction. This sequence joins TRBV10-3 and TRBJ2-5; maybe TRBD2 (6 bases). This chain's CDR3 is CAIRSSGGEETQYF. As DNA, the CDR3 is TGTGCCATCAGGAGTAGCGGAGGGGAAGAGACCCAGTACTTC.